This entry lists 23 T cell receptor beta chains sequenced from one sample in a study of blood T cell repertoires in COVID-19. Only in-frame clones appear in the TCRdb table, and some are missing; sequencing was by immunoSEQ multiplex PCR. The sample lists around 270,000 clones; under 90% were seen once. Sequencing was performed on peripheral blood. All receptors derive from a man aged 55 to 70 with acute or convalescent COVID-19.

This clone was counted only a few times. The rearrangement joins TRBV7-2 to TRBJ2-3; D is ambiguous. This CDR3 has 14 amino acids. The V end was cut by 3 bases, the J end by 3 bases, with 10 bases between. The germline gives CDR1 SGHTA, CDR2 FQGNSA. The CDR3, as DNA: TGTGCCAGCAGCTTCTATCTAGAAACAGATACGCAGTATTTT. Its protein product is CASSFYLETDTQYF.

Only one count was recorded for this clone. This chain uses TRBV30 with TRBJ1-4; 7 bases match TRBD1. Germline V gene sequence: CDR1 GTSNPN, CDR2 SVGIG (reference sequence). V dropped 5 bases and J dropped 7; count of bases not matched to a gene: 7. The CDR3 length is 13 residues. CDR3: CAWERGRGEKLFF. CDR3 DNA: TGTGCCTGGGAGAGGGGGCGCGGTGAAAAACTGTTTTTT.

The V and J genes are TRBV27 and TRBJ2-7, with 9 bases identical to TRBD2. The CDR3 spans 15 residues. V trimming: 2 bases; J trimming: 5 bases; junction bases outside the gene matches: 7. Per germline, CDR1 MNHEY and CDR2 SMNVEV (reference sequence). CDR3 sequence (DNA): TGTGCCAGCAGTTTAGCGGGAGGGCCGACCCACGAGCAGTACTTC. It codes for CASSLAGGPTHEQYF.

The V and J genes are TRBV5-6 and TRBJ1-5; the D gene is possibly TRBD1 (5 bases). Germline V gene lookup returns CDR1 SGHDT and CDR2 YYEEEE. V dropped 0 bases and J dropped 4 bases, with 5 bases sitting between them. The CDR3 is 13 amino acids. CDR3 residues: CASSLGQNQPQHF. The CDR3 region has the DNA TGTGCCAGCAGCTTGGGACAGAATCAGCCCCAGCATTTT.

This clone was detected a few times. The chain carries TRBV5-8 and TRBJ2-2; the match to TRBD1 covers 8 bases. The germline V gene encodes CDR1 SGHTS and CDR2 YDEGEE. The junction had 2 bases not matched to a gene; V was cut back by 1 base and J by 0 bases. The CDR3 has 16 amino acids. CDR3 loop: CASSLRDRSNTGELFF. CDR3 nucleotide sequence: TGTGCCAGCAGCTTGAGGGACAGGTCGAACACCGGGGAGCTGTTTTTT.

The table lists this clone with a count of one. The chain carries TRBV4-1 and TRBJ2-1, with TRBD1 matching over 9 bases. V was pared by 3 bases and J by 6 bases, with 6 bases of the junction left unmatched. The CDR3 is 15 amino acids. CDR1 MGHRA and CDR2 YSYEKL come from the germline V gene. This chain's CDR3 is CASSHTGTGPNEQFF. For the CDR3, the DNA is TGCGCCAGCAGCCACACCGGGACAGGGCCCAATGAGCAGTTCTTC.

The J gene is TRBJ2-5, the V gene TRBV9, with D perhaps TRBD1 (7 bases). V was pared by 7 bases and J by 4 bases, with 14 bases between. Germline V gene lookup returns CDR1 SGDLS and CDR2 YYNGEE. The CDR3 consists of 13 residues. In DNA form, the CDR3 reads TGTGCCAGCTCTCAGGGGGGTCGAGAGACCCAGTACTTC. This codes for CASSQGGRETQYF.

Comments on this clone: Compared with germline, one end of the junction differs, possibly owing to a read error. This chain joins TRBV5-5 and TRBJ2-3; 7 bases fit TRBD1. This CDR3 has 14 residues. Germline CDR1 is SGHKS and CDR2 is YYEKEE (reference sequence). The CDR3 sequence is CASSLDRGTDTQYF. The CDR3 region has the DNA TGTGCCAGCAGCTTGGACAGGGGCACGGATACGCAGTATTTT.

This clone came up a few times. The V call is TRBV19, the J call TRBJ2-6; D may be TRBD1 (7 bases). The CDR3 is 16 residues long. Germline CDR1 is LNHDA and CDR2 is SQIVND (reference sequence). Trimming cost V 9 bases and J 2 bases, with 17 bases left between them. The CDR3 reads CASDKEGAAGANVLTF. The CDR3 DNA reads as TGTGCCAGCGACAAGGAGGGGGCAGCTGGGGCCAACGTCCTGACTTTC.

In DNA form, the CDR3 reads TGTGCCAGCAGCTTAGCCCTAACTAGCGGGGCCGAGGGGGAGACCCAGTACTTC. It specifies CASSLALTSGAEGETQYF. The V and J genes are TRBV11-2 and TRBJ2-5; 10 nucleotides line up with TRBD2. CDR3 length: 18 residues. The V segment lost 1 base and the J segment 5 bases; nucleotides outside the gene matches: 13. Germline-derived CDR1 and CDR2 are SGHAT and FQNNGV.

V and J are TRBV28 and TRBJ2-2; a possible D gene is TRBD2 (6 bases). The CDR3 length is 14 residues. Germline assignment: CDR1 MDHEN and CDR2 SYDVKM. Trimming removed 8 bases from V and 4 bases from J, with 14 bases in between. CDR3 nucleotides: TGTGCCAGCCGACGAACGGGAGCCACCGGGGAGCTGTTTTTT. Translated: CASRRTGATGELFF.

With regard to this clone: In the same sample, other DNA sequences code for this CDR3. This chain uses TRBV7-8 with TRBJ1-5; 7 positions match TRBD1. V trimming: 6 bases; J trimming: 2 bases; junction bases outside the gene matches: 4. CDR3 length equals 14 residues. The germline V gene encodes CDR1 SGHVS and CDR2 FQNEAQ. The CDR3 here is CASSPTGGNQPQHF. CDR3 DNA sequence: TGTGCCAGCAGTCCCACAGGGGGCAATCAGCCCCAGCATTTT.

This chain connects TRBV5-1 to TRBJ2-7; 9 bases map to TRBD2. The CDR3 has 16 residues. V was pared by 5 bases and J by 2 bases, with 11 bases of the junction left unmatched. Germline CDR1 SGHRS, CDR2 YFSETQ. The CDR3 is CASSSTSGGGTYEQYF. The CDR3 DNA reads TGCGCCAGCAGTTCGACTAGCGGAGGAGGCACCTACGAGCAGTACTTC. Drawing the rest from reference TRBV5-1 and TRBJ2-7, the complete variable domain is KAGVTQTPRYLIKTRGQQVTLSCSPISGHRSVSWYQQTPGQGLQFLFEYFSETQRNKGNFPGRFSGRQFSNSRSEMNVSTLELGDSALYLCASSSTSGGGTYEQYFGPGTRLTVT.

The chain carries TRBV7-8 and TRBJ2-3, with TRBD2 matching 9 bases. This CDR3 contains 16 residues. The V segment lost 0 bases and the J segment 5 bases; nucleotides outside the gene matches: 6. Germline V gene lookup returns CDR1 SGHVS and CDR2 FQNEAQ. As DNA, the CDR3 is TGTGCCAGCAGCTTAGCGCGGGGACTAGCTAGAGATACGCAGTATTTT. Its translation is CASSLARGLARDTQYF.

The rearrangement joins TRBV7-9 to TRBJ2-7, with TRBD2 matching 11 bases. Germline loops: CDR1 SEHNR, CDR2 FQNEAQ (reference sequence). The CDR3 is made up of 16 amino acids. The junction had 8 bases not matched to a gene; V was cut back by 5 bases and J by 2 bases. CDR3 bases: TGTGCCAGCAGCCAGCCCACTAGCGGGAGAGCCTACGAGCAGTACTTC. Its translation is CASSQPTSGRAYEQYF.

V gene TRBV6-4 combines with J gene TRBJ2-2; 7 bases are shared with TRBD1. The germline V gene encodes CDR1 MRHNA and CDR2 SNTAGT. The V segment lost 4 bases and the J segment 6 bases; nucleotides outside the gene matches: 5. There are 14 residues in the CDR3. This CDR3 is CASSVETGPGELFF. CDR3 nucleotides: TGTGCCAGCAGTGTGGAGACAGGGCCCGGGGAGCTGTTTTTT.

The rearrangement joins TRBV7-2 to TRBJ2-3; D is possibly TRBD1 (5 bases). The germline V gene encodes CDR1 SGHTA and CDR2 FQGNSA. CDR3 length: 13 amino acids. Trimming left V 5 bases short and J 9 bases short, with 15 bases between. The CDR3 sequence: CASSPNQGGTQYF. DNA of the CDR3: TGTGCCAGCAGCCCAAACCAGGGTGGGACGCAGTATTTT.

The chain recombines TRBV2 with TRBJ1-2, with no clear D. The CDR3 sequence is 13 residues long. From germline, CDR1 is SNHLY and CDR2 FYNNEI. V gave up 4 bases and J gave up 2 bases, with 8 bases separating them. CDR3 loop: CASSVETNYGYTF. CDR3 nucleotide sequence: TGTGCCAGCAGTGTTGAGACAAACTATGGCTACACCTTC.

The rearrangement uses TRBV7-9 and TRBJ1-6; 9 bases map to TRBD1. The CDR3 covers 13 residues. Per the germline V gene, CDR1 is SEHNR and CDR2 is FQNEAQ (reference sequence). The trim removed 1 base at V and 13 bases at J, leaving 2 bases unmatched. The CDR3 is CASSLGDRAPLHF. The CDR3 DNA reads as TGTGCCAGCAGCTTAGGGGACAGGGCCCCCCTCCACTTT.

V usage is TRBV28 and J usage is TRBJ2-7; 9 nucleotides agree with TRBD2. Germline CDR1 MDHEN, CDR2 SYDVKM. The CDR3 is 16 residues long. J was trimmed by 2 bases and V by 3 bases; bases with no gene match: 8. This CDR3 reads CASSFTSGRLTYEQYF. CDR3 sequence (DNA): TGTGCCAGCAGTTTCACTAGCGGGCGCCTAACCTACGAGCAGTACTTC.

The rearrangement links TRBV7-3 to TRBJ2-1, with TRBD2 matching over 8 bases. Germline assignment: CDR1 SGHTA and CDR2 FQGTGA. The CDR3 loop spans 15 amino acids. Unmatched junction bases numbered 8, after V lost 5 bases and J lost 5 bases. The CDR3 region has the DNA TGTGCCAGCAGCCCGAGGAGCGGGAGCGACAATGAGCAGTTCTTC. Protein sequence: CASSPRSGSDNEQFF.

This clone was seen many times. The rearrangement uses TRBV4-1 and TRBJ1-6; D remains unclear. From germline, CDR1 is MGHRA and CDR2 YSYEKL. The V and J ends lost 1 base and 3 bases respectively, with 16 bases between them. The CDR3 totals 18 residues. Written as DNA, the CDR3 is TGCGCCAGCAGCCAAGTCCAGGCCGACACCAACTATAATTCACCCCTCCACTTT. Its protein product is CASSQVQADTNYNSPLHF.

V and J are TRBV28 and TRBJ1-5, with D maybe TRBD1 (6 bases). V lost 10 bases and J 6 bases, leaving 19 bases between the germline ends. Germline CDR1 reads MDHEN; CDR2 reads SYDVKM. This CDR3 has 14 amino acids. In DNA, the CDR3 is TGTGCCACCACAGACCCCAGGGGTGCTCAGCCCCAGCATTTT. The encoded protein is CATTDPRGAQPQHF.